These 15 T cell receptor beta chains were sequenced from one sample in a study of blood T cell repertoires in COVID-19. Profiling relied on immunoSEQ multiplex PCR, and the TCRdb table lists in-frame clones only, not all of them. In the table there are about 52,000 clones, around 86% of which are singletons. The sequenced sample was peripheral blood. Source of these receptors: a man aged 70 or older with acute or convalescent COVID-19.

This clone was seen a single time. CDR3 amino acids: CASTPGQGDTSGRAGEQYF. DNA for the CDR3: TGTGCCAGTACCCCGGGACAGGGGGATACCAGCGGGAGGGCCGGCGAGCAGTACTTC. The chain employs TRBV19 and TRBJ2-7; perhaps TRBD1 as D (11 bases). Germline CDR1 reads LNHDA; CDR2 reads SQIVND (reference sequence). The V gene lost 7 bases and the J gene lost 6 bases, with 34 bases spanning the gap. The CDR3 has 19 residues.

This chain joins TRBV29-1 and TRBJ1-2; weak D call: TRBD1 (6 bases). The CDR3 has 12 residues. With 5 bases removed from V and 2 bases from J, the gap between germline ends came to 9 bases. Germline V gene lookup returns CDR1 SQVTM and CDR2 ANQGSEA. CDR3 nucleotide sequence: TGCAGCGTTCCGGGGGGCAACTATGGCTACACCTTC. The encoded protein is CSVPGGNYGYTF.

The chain joins TRBV19 to TRBJ1-5; the D is unclear. The ends were cut back, 3 bases at V and 9 bases at J, with 15 bases in the middle. Germline values: CDR1 LNHDA, CDR2 SQIVND (reference sequence). This CDR3 region has 14 residues. The CDR3 DNA reads as TGTGCCAGTAGTATGGACCCACCCCGGGGGCCCCAGCATTTT. Its protein is CASSMDPPRGPQHF.

J is TRBJ1-4 and V is TRBV5-1; D unresolved. The CDR3 is 14 residues long. Trimming shortened V by 3 bases and J by 0 bases, and 6 bases separated the two germline ends. Germline-derived CDR1 and CDR2 are SGHRS and YFSETQ. This CDR3 is CASSSGTTNEKLFF. Here the CDR3 DNA reads TGCGCCAGCAGCTCCGGTACAACTAATGAAAAACTGTTTTTT.

This chain connects TRBV5-4 to TRBJ2-3, with D uncertain. The germline gives CDR1 SGHNT, CDR2 YYREEE (reference sequence). V was trimmed by 0 bases and J by 0 bases, leaving 8 bases between them. The CDR3 loop spans 15 amino acids. The CDR3 DNA reads as TGTGCCAGCAGCTTGGATAGATCTAGCACAGATACGCAGTATTTT. Protein sequence: CASSLDRSSTDTQYF. The complete variable domain, with remaining parts taken from reference TRBV5-4 and TRBJ2-3, reads ETGVTQSPTHLIKTRGQQVTLRCSSQSGHNTVSWYQQALGQGPQFIFQYYREEENGRGNFPPRFSGLQFPNYSSELNVNALELDDSALYLCASSLDRSSTDTQYFGPGTRLTVL.

V gene TRBV13 combines with J gene TRBJ2-3; 14 positions agree with TRBD2. The CDR3 extends over 16 amino acids. The J segment lost 6 bases and the V segment lost 1 base, leaving 3 bases of the junction unmatched. Germline assignment: CDR1 PRHDT and CDR2 FYEKMQ (reference sequence). In nucleotides, the CDR3 is TGTGCCAGCAGCTTAGAGACTAGCGGGGGGGCTGATACGCAGTATTTT. The encoded protein is CASSLETSGGADTQYF.

The chain uses TRBV29-1 and TRBJ1-2, with D unresolved. Germline V gene lookup returns CDR1 SQVTM and CDR2 ANQGSEA. Trimming removed 0 bases from V and 1 base from J, with 6 bases in between. This CDR3 has 13 amino acids. As DNA, the CDR3 is TGCAGCGTTGAAGATCGAGTTAACTATGGCTACACCTTC. Translated, it gives CSVEDRVNYGYTF.

The chain carries TRBV18 and TRBJ2-3, with TRBD2 identical over 11 bases. CDR1 is KGHSH and CDR2 is LQKENI in the germline V gene. The J segment lost 2 bases and the V segment lost 3 bases, leaving 1 base of the junction unmatched. The CDR3 covers 15 residues. The CDR3 bases are TGTGCCAGCTCACCGACTAGCGGGAACACAGATACGCAGTATTTT. It translates to CASSPTSGNTDTQYF.

V and J are TRBV5-4 and TRBJ1-2; a weak D match, TRBD1 (5 bases). The CDR3 runs 14 residues. Germline CDR1 reads SGHNT; CDR2 reads YYREEE (reference sequence). Trimming removed 0 bases from V and 2 bases from J, with 8 bases in between. The CDR3 DNA reads TGTGCCAGCAGCTTGGGGTCAGGGAACTATGGCTACACCTTC. Its protein product is CASSLGSGNYGYTF.

The chain is built from TRBV7-9 and TRBJ2-7; 10 nucleotides align to TRBD2. V shed 1 base and J 6 bases; nucleotides not matched to a gene: 3. Germline V CDR1 and CDR2: SEHNR, FQNEAQ (reference sequence). CDR3 length: 14 residues. The CDR3 loop is CASSLDLAGVEQYF. The CDR3 nucleotides are TGTGCCAGCAGCTTAGACCTAGCGGGAGTCGAGCAGTACTTC. The whole variable domain, filled in from reference TRBV7-9 and TRBJ2-7, reads DTGVSQNPRHKITKRGQNVTFRCDPISEHNRLYWYRQTLGQGPEFLTYFQNEAQLEKSRLLSDRFSAERPKGSFSTLEIQRTEQGDSAMYLCASSLDLAGVEQYFGPGTRLTVT.

V gene TRBV14 combines with J gene TRBJ1-2; a possible D gene is TRBD1 (6 bases). Between the trimmed V and J ends, which lost 6 bases and 5 bases, there was a span of 13 bases. The CDR3 covers 13 residues. The V gene's germline CDR1 is SGHDN and CDR2 FVKESK. The CDR3 protein is CASRGGGRYGYTF. The CDR3, as DNA: TGTGCCAGCAGGGGCGGGGGGCGATATGGCTACACCTTC. Full variable domain (missing parts from reference TRBV14 and TRBJ1-2): EAGVTQFPSHSVIEKGQTVTLRCDPISGHDNLYWYRRVMGKEIKFLLHFVKESKQDESGMPNNRFLAERTGGTYSTLKVQPAELEDSGVYFCASRGGGRYGYTFGSGTRLTVV.

The J gene is TRBJ2-2, the V gene TRBV9; D possibly corresponds to TRBD1 (6 bases). Trimming cost V 4 bases and J 3 bases, with 16 bases left between them. Germline assignment: CDR1 SGDLS and CDR2 YYNGEE. This CDR3 has 16 amino acids. As DNA, the CDR3 is TGTGCCAGCAGCCCGTGGACAGAGACCTACACCGGGGAGCTGTTTTTT. Translated: CASSPWTETYTGELFF.

In its sample, this clone was seen a few times. This rearrangement joins TRBV30 to TRBJ1-4; D remains unclear. Between the trimmed V and J ends, which lost 2 bases and 1 base, there was a span of 11 bases. Germline loops: CDR1 GTSNPN, CDR2 SVGIG (reference sequence). CDR3 length: 15 amino acids. CDR3 nucleotide sequence: TGTGCCTGGAGTCATGGGCGGGGAACTAATGAAAAACTGTTTTTT. Translated, it gives CAWSHGRGTNEKLFF.

The chain uses TRBV28 and TRBJ1-3; 8 positions match TRBD1. CDR1 is MDHEN, CDR2 SYDVKM, per germline. This CDR3 contains 15 residues. The J segment lost 4 bases and the V segment lost 5 bases, leaving 7 bases of the junction unmatched. CDR3 DNA: TGTGCCAGCAGTCCTCGGACAGGGCAGGGAAACACCATATATTTT. Protein: CASSPRTGQGNTIYF.

The chain has TRBV3-1 (or the pseudogene TRBV3-2) and TRBJ2-3; 14 nucleotides match TRBD2. With 4 bases clipped from V and 5 bases from J, the junction kept 5 bases outside the gene matches. Germline CDR1 and CDR2: LGHDT and YNNKEL (reference sequence). There are 16 residues in the CDR3. CDR3 nucleotide sequence: TGTGCCAGCAGCCCAGGACTAGCGGGAGGCGGAGATACGCAGTATTTT. The encoded protein is CASSPGLAGGGDTQYF.